This TCR beta chain appears in the sequencing data of a study of shared clonotypes between healthy human individuals. CD45RA-negative memory and CD45RA+ naive subsets were split from the CD4+ cells. Trimming cost V 0 bases and J 7 bases, with 18 bases left between them. The CDR3 sequence is 16 residues long. Germline V gene data show CDR1 as SGHVS and CDR2 as FQNEAQ. Using immunoSEQ multiplex PCR, the repertoire was profiled, and TCRdb retains in-frame clones only, with some absent. The profile shows 2 million to 2.5 million clones, approximately 93% of them singletons. The sequence was obtained from a young man in good health. Some clones in this sample may be carry-over from other donors' samples. The chain carries TRBV7-8 and TRBJ1-2; D unresolved. The sequencing input was naive CD4+ T cells from PBMCs. This sample's subset: CD45RA+ positively selected. In nucleotides, the CDR3 is TGTGCCAGCAGCTTAGCGTACTCGCAGATATGGGTTGGCTACACCTTC. It specifies CASSLAYSQIWVGYTF.